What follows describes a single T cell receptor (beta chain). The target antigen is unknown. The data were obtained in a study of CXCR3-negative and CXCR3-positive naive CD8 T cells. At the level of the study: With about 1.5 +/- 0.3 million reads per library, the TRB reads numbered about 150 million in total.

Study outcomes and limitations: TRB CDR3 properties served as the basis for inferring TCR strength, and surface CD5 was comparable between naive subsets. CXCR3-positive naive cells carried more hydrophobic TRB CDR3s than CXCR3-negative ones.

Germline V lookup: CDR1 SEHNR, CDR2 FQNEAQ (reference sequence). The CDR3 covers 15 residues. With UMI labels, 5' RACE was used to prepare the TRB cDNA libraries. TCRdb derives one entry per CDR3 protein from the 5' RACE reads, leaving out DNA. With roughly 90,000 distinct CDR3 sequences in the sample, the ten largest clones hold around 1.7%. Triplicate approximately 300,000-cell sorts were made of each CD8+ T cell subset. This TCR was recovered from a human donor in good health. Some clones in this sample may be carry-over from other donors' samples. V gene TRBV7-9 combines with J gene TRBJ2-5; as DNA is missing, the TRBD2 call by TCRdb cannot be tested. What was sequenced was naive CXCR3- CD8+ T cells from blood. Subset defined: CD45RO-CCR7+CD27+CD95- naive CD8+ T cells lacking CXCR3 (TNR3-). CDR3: CASSSGGTVQETQYF.